This entry features one T cell receptor (beta chain) sequence. What it binds is not known. The data stem from a study of T cell responses to AZD1222 COVID-19 vaccine. General study results and limits: Spike-specific TCR repertoires showed rising breadth and depth after two AZD1222 doses. Regions 160-218 and 743-854 dominated among vaccine-associated CD4 TCRs spanning spike. Just a handful of people given AZD1222 tested seropositive at baseline.

TCRdb's table, derived via immunoSEQ multiplex PCR, lists solely in-frame clones and lacks some. The repertoire holds 150,000 to 250,000 clones, about 93% seen once, with 1% in the top ten. The CDR3 contains 13 residues. V lost 3 bases, J lost 0 bases, and 6 bases lay in between. From germline, CDR1 is SGHVS and CDR2 FQNEAQ. This receptor was taken from an adult who received the AZD1222 COVID-19 vaccine. This chain uses TRBV7-8 with TRBJ2-7; no clear D. The material was peripheral blood, obtained 28 days after the second AZD1222 dose. CDR3 residues: CASSFGGSYEQYF. The CDR3 DNA is TGTGCCAGCAGCTTTGGTGGCTCCTACGAGCAGTACTTC.